The sample holds a few counts of the clone carrying this TCR beta chain. The target antigen is unknown. A second roughly 7 to 12 cycle PCR used barcoded and J-beta primers. From the 5' RACE reads, TCRdb called clonotypes with MiXCR, one entry per CDR3 protein. This table holds around 500,000 distinct CDR3 sequences, under 55% found once. This CDR3 is 15 amino acids long. Trimming shortened V by 5 bases and J by 0 bases, and 8 bases separated the two germline ends. CDR1 and CDR2 (germline): MNHEY, SVGAGI. The data belong to a study of blood T cells in healthy people across ages. The study's findings and limits: When set beside aged donors, long-lived donors presented more naive CD4+ cells and higher diversity.

V usage is TRBV6-5 and J usage is TRBJ2-6; D is ambiguous. Sequencing was carried out using blood. The source of this sequence is a man older than 75 in good health. CDR3 amino acids: CASSQEDSGANVLTF. The CDR3 coding sequence is TGTGCCAGCAGTCAAGAGGACTCTGGGGCCAACGTCCTGACTTTC.